The entry below describes one T cell receptor (beta chain). This clone came up a few times. No cognate antigen has been identified for it. No base qualities exist here, and no much larger clone lies one base off it. TCR beta CDR3 regions were amplified from genomic DNA with the immunoSEQ v3 hsTCRB kit using bias-controlled multiplex PCR. TCR libraries were sequenced on an Illumina NextSeq 500 to 1.5 million to 2 million read pairs for survey level or 5-6 million for deep level. Under the source paper's analysis protocol: The immunoSEQ Analyzer software assigned V, D and J genes, filtered out non-productive sequences, and reported clonality. To compare repertoires between infused TIL and blood, productive Simpson clonality was used along with the Morisita overlap index of productive TRB rearrangements. Absolute clonotype counts in blood were estimated as lymphocyte count times CD3+ fraction times the clone's productive frequency. What TCRdb holds here is the immuneACCESS table cut down to in-frame rearrangements. Part of the clones is not present; checked against another copy, under half of the missing clones reflect an unresolved V gene, and the others are unexplained. V and J calls and clone size are copied from that table; D and trimming were computed from the DNA. Within this sample are 55,000 to 65,000 clones, with around 69% of them counted one time only. The ten largest clonotypes hold around 6.1% of the sample.

This sample is drawn from a study of TIL therapy for anti-PD-1-resistant metastatic lung cancer (TCRdb year 2021). Study-wide context: Tumors were harvested prior to any PD-1/PD-L1 blockade, after which nivolumab was administered to patients, and lymphodepletion, expanded TIL infusion and IL-2 were given to patients who progressed. Among the enrolled patients, the median age was about 50 years (range 38-75), and the median tumor PD-L1 proportion score was about 6%. Most of the cohort had lung adenocarcinoma, including a handful of EGFR-mutant tumors and two ALK-rearranged tumors, and half of the patients were either current or former smokers. A median non-synonymous tumor mutation burden of approximately 1.5 mutations per megabase was determined across the cohort by whole-exome sequencing. T cell receptor beta sequencing of tumor and peripheral blood was used to follow clonotypes across the tumor, the expanded TIL product and serial blood samples.

The study at large found these results: The cohort was highly selected, with more treatment-naive, never-smoker and oncogene-addicted patients than typical, limiting generalizability. Infused TIL clonotypes partially replaced the baseline peripheral repertoire then decayed over months, with no apparent association between persistence and response. The study protocol defined all tumor marker inferences as exploratory.

According to the study, the label for this sample's time point signals: pre-treatment sample, taken before nivolumab and TIL therapy. Between late 2017 and 2020, a dual-center phase I trial enrolled adults who had stage 4 NSCLC. The samples were obtained from a phase I trial that was single-arm and open-label and tested tumor-infiltrating lymphocyte therapy combined with nivolumab in advanced non-small cell lung cancer. Blood mononuclear cells from EDTA tubes were isolated by Ficoll gradient, snap-frozen as pellets, and DNA was extracted with a Qiagen mini-prep kit. V and J lose 4 bases and 13 bases, and a span of 17 bases separates them. The CDR3, from cysteine to phenylalanine, totals 13 residues. This entry keeps only the CDR3 DNA: 39 bases, framed from base 1. CDR1 SGHVS and CDR2 FNYEAQ were looked up in the germline V gene.

The TCR comes from a person between 25 and 79 years old with non-small cell lung cancer. The sequences come from blood, collected at baseline. The sequence links TRBV7-6 to TRBJ2-4, with the D gene call left open. For the CDR3, the sequence is CASSSAPAFGQYF. The sequence in DNA is TGTGCCAGCAGCTCCGCCCCGGCTTTTGGACAGTACTTC.